The T cell receptor (beta chain) under discussion was sequenced for a study of T and B cells in COVID-19 patients. In the study overall: The recovered cohort's median age was approximately 37 years, versus approximately 73 years in active infection.

With respect to this clonotype: Its antigen is undetermined.

Blood genomic DNA input for TRB amplification was about 220-500 ng. BIOMED2 TRB-A/B primer pools were used in multiplex TRB PCR. TCRdb re-analysed the multiplex PCR reads in MiXCR, keeping a single row per CDR3 protein. The data show roughly 25,000 distinct CDR3 sequences, 32% seen once. There are 16 residues in the CDR3. V gave up 1 base and J gave up 2 bases; unmatched junction bases: 3. Germline assignment: CDR1 LNHNV and CDR2 YYDKDF (reference sequence). Notes on the study in general: No sequencing was yet done of CD4+, regulatory or CD8+ subsets, or of SARS-CoV-2-responsive or tetramer+ sorted cells.

Sequences were obtained from blood. This chain joins TRBV15 and TRBJ1-5; 9 positions match TRBD1. The receptor was derived from a human donor who had recovered from COVID-19. The CDR3 sequence: CATSRGDREGNQPQHF. In DNA, the CDR3 is TGTGCCACCAGCAGAGGGGACAGGGAGGGCAATCAGCCCCAGCATTTT.